Listed here are 11 T cell receptor beta chains from one sample, sequenced in a study of blood T cell repertoires in COVID-19. Data came from immunoSEQ multiplex PCR; TCRdb stores just in-frame clones and leaves some out. The data hold hundreds of thousands of clones, with roughly 87% observed a single time. The specimen was PBMCs or T cells enriched from blood (not recorded which). Source of these receptors: a woman aged 40 to 50 who had recovered from COVID-19.

This rearrangement joins TRBV10-3 to TRBJ1-2; 7 bases map to TRBD1. V trimming: 3 bases; J trimming: 5 bases; junction bases outside the gene matches: 3. The CDR3 totals 13 residues. Germline V lookup: CDR1 ENHRY, CDR2 SYGVKD. The chain's CDR3 is CAISEDRVYGYTF. In nucleotides, the CDR3 is TGTGCCATCAGTGAAGACAGGGTTTATGGCTACACCTTC.

This clone was seen just once. The genes are TRBV11-2 and TRBJ1-6; maybe TRBD1 (5 bases). The CDR3 loop spans 15 amino acids. Trimming removed 2 bases at V and 7 bases at J, with 12 bases between. Germline assignment: CDR1 SGHAT and CDR2 FQNNGV. The CDR3 DNA is TGTGCCAGCAGCTTAAGTCCAGGGCACAATTCACCCCTCCACTTT. It specifies CASSLSPGHNSPLHF.

V is TRBV3-1 (or the pseudogene TRBV3-2) and J is TRBJ2-3; TRBD2 agrees at 8 bases. Germline trimming cut 3 bases from V and 2 bases from J; bases unmatched to any gene: 7. This CDR3 has 16 amino acids. From germline, CDR1 is LGHDT and CDR2 YNNKEL (reference sequence). The CDR3 DNA follows: TGTGCCAGCAGCCATATGGTAGCGGGACCCACAGATACGCAGTATTTT. Its translation is CASSHMVAGPTDTQYF.

On this clone: In the same sample, other DNA sequences code for this CDR3. This chain uses TRBV28 with TRBJ1-1; no reliable D call. The germline gives CDR1 MDHEN, CDR2 SYDVKM. V gave up 5 bases and J gave up 8 bases, with 9 bases separating them. The CDR3 spans 11 residues. The CDR3 spells CASSLRSEAFF. CDR3 nucleotides: TGTGCCAGCAGTCTAAGGAGCGAAGCTTTCTTT.

The gene calls are TRBV30 and TRBJ2-3; D unclear. The CDR3 covers 12 residues. Between the trimmed V and J ends, which lost 3 bases and 4 bases, there was a span of 8 bases. Looked up from germline, CDR1 is GTSNPN and CDR2 is SVGIG (reference sequence). The CDR3 DNA reads TGTGCCTGGAGAGAAAGCCCAGATACGCAGTATTTT. Protein product: CAWRESPDTQYF.

This chain uses TRBV6-5 with TRBJ1-1; no definite D call. The germline CDR1 and CDR2 sequences are MNHEY and SVGAGI. The CDR3 extends over 13 amino acids. The ends were cut back, 3 bases at V and 1 base at J, with 6 bases in the middle. CDR3 DNA sequence: TGTGCCAGCAGTTATACAGCGAACACTGAAGCTTTCTTT. Translating gives CASSYTANTEAFF.

The chain carries TRBV27 and TRBJ2-7, with 7 bases that match TRBD1. Germline CDR1 reads MNHEY; CDR2 reads SMNVEV (reference sequence). The J segment lost 2 bases and the V segment lost 5 bases, leaving 9 bases of the junction unmatched. This CDR3 comprises 15 residues. For the CDR3, the DNA is TGTGCCAGCAGTCCCCCCGACAGGGTTGCCTACGAGCAGTACTTC. Its protein product is CASSPPDRVAYEQYF.

In DNA form, the CDR3 reads TGTGCCACCAGCCAGAGCAGGGGACAGGGAGGAGAGACCCAGTACTTC. Translation: CATSQSRGQGGETQYF. The rearrangement uses TRBV15 and TRBJ2-5; TRBD1 agrees at 9 bases. V lost 5 bases to trimming and J lost 4 bases; unmatched junction nucleotides: 11. Germline-derived CDR1 and CDR2 are LNHNV and YYDKDF (reference sequence). The CDR3 is 16 residues long.

This rearrangement joins TRBV28 to TRBJ1-6; D might be TRBD1 (6 bases). This CDR3 is built from 16 residues. CDR1 and CDR2 from the germline V gene are MDHEN and SYDVKM. Trimming took 5 bases from V and 2 from J, leaving 13 bases between them. CDR3 protein: CASSVIAGAYNSPLHF. The CDR3 nucleotides are TGTGCCAGCAGTGTAATTGCAGGGGCCTATAATTCACCCCTCCACTTT. Full variable domain (outside the CDR3, taken from reference TRBV28 and TRBJ1-6): DVKVTQSSRYLVKRTGEKVFLECVQDMDHENMFWYRQDPGLGLRLIYFSYDVKMKEKGDIPEGYSVSREKKERFSLILESASTNQTSMYLCASSVIAGAYNSPLHFGNGTRLTVT.

The chain has TRBV2 and TRBJ2-1; tentatively, D is TRBD1 (6 bases). V lost 7 bases, J lost 8 bases, and 12 bases lay in between. Germline lookup yields CDR1 SNHLY and CDR2 FYNNEI. The CDR3 spans 12 residues. The CDR3 loop reads CASKNRVDEQFF. In DNA, the CDR3 is TGTGCCAGCAAGAACAGGGTCGATGAGCAGTTCTTC.

This chain joins TRBV9 and TRBJ2-1, with 10 bases that match TRBD2. This CDR3 region has 19 residues. With 2 bases clipped from V and 3 bases from J, the junction kept 14 bases outside the gene matches. In germline, CDR1 is SGDLS, CDR2 YYNGEE. DNA of the CDR3: TGTGCCAGCAGCGTCACAGCGGGAGGGGGAGCCCTGAGCTACAATGAGCAGTTCTTC. Its protein is CASSVTAGGGALSYNEQFF. The whole variable domain, filled in from reference TRBV9 and TRBJ2-1, reads DSGVTQTPKHLITATGQRVTLRCSPRSGDLSVYWYQQSLDQGLQFLIQYYNGEERAKGNILERFSAQQFPDLHSELNLSSLELGDSALYFCASSVTAGGGALSYNEQFFGPGTRLTVL.